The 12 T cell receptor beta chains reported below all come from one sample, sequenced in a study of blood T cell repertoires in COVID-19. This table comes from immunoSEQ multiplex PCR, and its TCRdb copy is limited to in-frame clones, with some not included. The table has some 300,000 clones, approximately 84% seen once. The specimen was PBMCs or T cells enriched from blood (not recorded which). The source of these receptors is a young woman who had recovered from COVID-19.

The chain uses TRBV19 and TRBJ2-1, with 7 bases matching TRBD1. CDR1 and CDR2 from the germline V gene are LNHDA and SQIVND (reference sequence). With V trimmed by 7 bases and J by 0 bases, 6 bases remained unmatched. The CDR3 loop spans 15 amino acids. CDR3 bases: TGTGCCAGTAAACCGGACAGGAGCTCCTACAATGAGCAGTTCTTC. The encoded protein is CASKPDRSSYNEQFF.

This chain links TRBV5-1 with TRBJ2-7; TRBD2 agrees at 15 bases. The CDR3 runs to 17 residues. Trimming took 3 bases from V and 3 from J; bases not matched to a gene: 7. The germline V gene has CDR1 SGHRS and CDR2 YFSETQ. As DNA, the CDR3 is TGCGCCAGCAGCTCCGGACTAGCGGGGGGGCCGGGCTACGAGCAGTACTTC. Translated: CASSSGLAGGPGYEQYF.

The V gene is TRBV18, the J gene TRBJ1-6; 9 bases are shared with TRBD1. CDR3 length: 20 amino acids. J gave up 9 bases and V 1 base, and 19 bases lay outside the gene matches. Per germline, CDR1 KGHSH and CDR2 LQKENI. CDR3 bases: TGTGCCAGCTCACCACTCCCGACCGGGACAGGGACTCTTAAGGGTTCACCCCTCCACTTT. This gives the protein CASSPLPTGTGTLKGSPLHF. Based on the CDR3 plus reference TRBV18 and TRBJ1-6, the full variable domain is NAGVMQNPRHLVRRRGQEARLRCSPMKGHSHVYWYRQLPEEGLKFMVYLQKENIIDESGMPKERFSAEFPKEGPSILRIQQVVRGDSAAYFCASSPLPTGTGTLKGSPLHFGNGTRLTVT.

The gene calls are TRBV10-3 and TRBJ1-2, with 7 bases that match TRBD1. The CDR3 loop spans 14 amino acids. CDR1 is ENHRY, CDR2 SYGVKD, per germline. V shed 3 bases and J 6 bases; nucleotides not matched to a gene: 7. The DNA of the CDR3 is TGTGCCATCAGTGATGACAGGGAAGTGAATGGCTACACCTTC. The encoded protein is CAISDDREVNGYTF.

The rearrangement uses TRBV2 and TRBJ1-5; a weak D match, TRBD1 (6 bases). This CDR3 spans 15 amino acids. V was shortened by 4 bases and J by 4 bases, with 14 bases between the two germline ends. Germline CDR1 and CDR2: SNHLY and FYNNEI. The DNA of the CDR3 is TGTGCCAGCAGTGCGTCGTGGGACACTAATCAGCCCCAGCATTTT. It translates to CASSASWDTNQPQHF. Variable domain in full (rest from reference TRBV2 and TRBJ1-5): EPEVTQTPSHQVTQMGQEVILRCVPISNHLYFYWYRQILGQKVEFLVSFYNNEISEKSEIFDDQFSVERPDGSNFTLKIRSTKLEDSAMYFCASSASWDTNQPQHFGDGTRLSIL.

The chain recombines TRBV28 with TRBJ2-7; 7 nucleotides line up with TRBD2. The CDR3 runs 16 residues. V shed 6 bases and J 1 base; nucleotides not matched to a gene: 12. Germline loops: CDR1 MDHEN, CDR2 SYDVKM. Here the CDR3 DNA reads TGTGCCAGCAGCCCCCGGGGGAGGGCAGCTTCCTACGAGCAGTACTTC. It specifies CASSPRGRAASYEQYF.

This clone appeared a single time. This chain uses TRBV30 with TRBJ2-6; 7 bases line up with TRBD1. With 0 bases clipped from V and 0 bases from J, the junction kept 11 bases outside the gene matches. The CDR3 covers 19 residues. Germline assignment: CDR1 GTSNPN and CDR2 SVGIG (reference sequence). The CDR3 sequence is CAWSVGGTALLSGANVLTF. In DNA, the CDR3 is TGTGCCTGGAGTGTAGGTGGGACAGCACTCCTCTCTGGGGCCAACGTCCTGACTTTC.

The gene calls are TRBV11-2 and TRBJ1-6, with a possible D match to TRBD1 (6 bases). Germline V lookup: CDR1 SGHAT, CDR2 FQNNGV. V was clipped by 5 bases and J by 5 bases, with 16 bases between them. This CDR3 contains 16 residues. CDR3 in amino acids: CASSIRVRGHNSPLHF. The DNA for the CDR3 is TGTGCCAGCAGCATACGCGTCAGGGGCCATAATTCACCCCTCCACTTT.

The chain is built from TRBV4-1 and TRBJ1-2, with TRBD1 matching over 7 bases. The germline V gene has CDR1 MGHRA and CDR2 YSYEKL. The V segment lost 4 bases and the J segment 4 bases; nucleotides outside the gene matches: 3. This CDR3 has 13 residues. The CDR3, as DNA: TGCGCCAGCAGCCCAGGGGGAACCTATGGCTACACCTTC. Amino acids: CASSPGGTYGYTF.

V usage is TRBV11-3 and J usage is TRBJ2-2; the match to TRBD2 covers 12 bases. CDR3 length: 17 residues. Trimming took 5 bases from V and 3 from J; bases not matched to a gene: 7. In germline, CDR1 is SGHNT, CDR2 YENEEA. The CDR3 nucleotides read TGTGCCAGCAGCCAGACTAGCGGGGGTCGGTACACCGGGGAGCTGTTTTTT. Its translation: CASSQTSGGRYTGELFF.

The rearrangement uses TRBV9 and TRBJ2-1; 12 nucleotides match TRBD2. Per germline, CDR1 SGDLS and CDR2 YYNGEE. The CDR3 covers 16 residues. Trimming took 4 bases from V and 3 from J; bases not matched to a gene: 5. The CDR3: CASSMRTSGVYNEQFF. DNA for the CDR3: TGTGCCAGCAGCATGAGGACTAGCGGGGTCTACAATGAGCAGTTCTTC. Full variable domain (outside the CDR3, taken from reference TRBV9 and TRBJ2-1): DSGVTQTPKHLITATGQRVTLRCSPRSGDLSVYWYQQSLDQGLQFLIQYYNGEERAKGNILERFSAQQFPDLHSELNLSSLELGDSALYFCASSMRTSGVYNEQFFGPGTRLTVL.

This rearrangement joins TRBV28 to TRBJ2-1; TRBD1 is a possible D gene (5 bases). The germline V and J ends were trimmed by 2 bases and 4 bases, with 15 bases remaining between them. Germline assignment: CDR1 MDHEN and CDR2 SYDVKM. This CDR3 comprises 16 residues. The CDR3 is CASSLNPQDTYNEQFF. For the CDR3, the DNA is TGTGCCAGCAGTTTAAACCCCCAGGACACGTACAATGAGCAGTTCTTC. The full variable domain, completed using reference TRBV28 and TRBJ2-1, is DVKVTQSSRYLVKRTGEKVFLECVQDMDHENMFWYRQDPGLGLRLIYFSYDVKMKEKGDIPEGYSVSREKKERFSLILESASTNQTSMYLCASSLNPQDTYNEQFFGPGTRLTVL.